This TCR beta chain was obtained from a study of blood T cells in healthy people across ages. Study conclusions and caveats: One million T cells yielded diversity estimates that were considered underestimates.

This CDR3 contains 14 residues. Between the trimmed V and J ends, which lost 6 bases and 1 base, there was a span of 12 bases. Looked up from germline, CDR1 is PRHDT and CDR2 is FYEKMQ (reference sequence). Only a few counts were recorded for this clonotype. Its antigen remains unknown. The CDR3 does not end in the conserved phenylalanine or tryptophan, so this is likely a read error. A second 7 to 11 cycle PCR used barcoded and J-beta primers. MiXCR, applied by TCRdb to the 5' RACE reads, yields one record per CDR3 protein. The top ten hold approximately 0.75% of the sample, which has more than 900,000 distinct CDR3 sequences, about 25% seen once. This same sample was also taken into another study, of T cells of mothers and their children. That report adds: Both sample barcodes and 2-4 random nucleotides came from the M1S primer of the second PCR.

The sample comprised blood. The clonotype originates from a girl aged 2-9 years in good health. The chain carries TRBV13 and TRBJ1-1, with no clear D. CDR3 bases: TGTGCCAGCAGGAATTCAGTTCAGAACACTGAAGCTTTCCTT. This sequence encodes CASRNSVQNTEAFL.